These 23 T cell receptor beta chains came from one sample sequenced in a study of T cell responses to AZD1222 COVID-19 vaccine. Libraries were prepared by immunoSEQ multiplex PCR; TCRdb keeps only in-frame clonotypes and omits some of them. This sample yields some 150,000 clones, of which approximately 90% are seen a single time; approximately 3.6% belongs to the top ten. Sequences were derived from peripheral blood, sampled on day 0 of MenACWY control vaccination. The receptors derive from an adult in good health.

Here the CDR3 DNA reads TGTGCCAGCAGCAAAACCGAATTGGGCTCAAAGAAAGCTTTCTTT. As protein: CASSKTELGSKKAFF. J is TRBJ1-1 and V is TRBV6-2 or TRBV6-3; no firm D call. The germline V gene has CDR1 MNHEY and CDR2 SVGEGT. Trimming removed 6 bases from V and 9 bases from J, with 23 bases in between. There are 15 residues in the CDR3.

The rearrangement uses TRBV27 and TRBJ2-5; tentatively, D is TRBD1 or TRBD2 (6 bases each). This CDR3 region has 17 residues. Germline V gene lookup returns CDR1 MNHEY and CDR2 SMNVEV (reference sequence). Trimming pared 6 bases from V and 4 bases from J, leaving 24 bases between. CDR3 in DNA: TGTGCCAGCAGGGCCGCGTACGGGGGCGTAAACGGAGAGACCCAGTACTTC. It encodes CASRAAYGGVNGETQYF.

The chain joins TRBV9 to TRBJ2-1, with 7 bases lining up with TRBD2. CDR1 is SGDLS and CDR2 is YYNGEE in the germline V gene. The CDR3 is 19 residues long. J lost 0 bases, V lost 4 bases, and 16 bases had no gene match. CDR3 bases: TGTGCCAGCAGCACACGGGAAATGGCGGGAGCCGGCTCCTACAATGAGCAGTTCTTC. It specifies CASSTREMAGAGSYNEQFF.

This chain links TRBV27 with TRBJ1-1; D possibly corresponds to TRBD1 (5 bases). The V end lost 4 bases, the J end lost 9 bases, and 21 bases lay between the germline ends. The CDR3 is made up of 15 amino acids. Germline values: CDR1 MNHEY, CDR2 SMNVEV (reference sequence). The CDR3 nucleotides read TGTGCCAGCAGTTCCTCCCCCGGGACGAGTGTGCAAGCTTTCTTT. Its protein is CASSSSPGTSVQAFF.

V gene TRBV15 combines with J gene TRBJ1-2; a possible D gene is TRBD1 (6 bases). The CDR3 has 12 amino acids. V was clipped by 4 bases and J by 10 bases, with 13 bases between them. Germline CDR1 and CDR2: LNHNV and YYDKDF (reference sequence). The CDR3 spells CATSKGVEDYTF. The CDR3 DNA follows: TGTGCCACCAGCAAGGGGGTTGAGGACTACACCTTC.

J is TRBJ2-7 and V is TRBV6-2 or TRBV6-3, with 7 nucleotides matching TRBD2. V shed 3 bases and J 2 bases; nucleotides not matched to a gene: 7. CDR1 is MNHEY, CDR2 SVGEGT, per germline. The CDR3 has 15 residues. CDR3 sequence (DNA): TGTGCCAGCAGTTATTTTGAAGGACTAGCCTACGAGCAGTACTTC. As protein: CASSYFEGLAYEQYF.

In DNA form, the CDR3 reads TGTGCCAGCTCACCACCTGCAGGTCTCTCCTATAATTCACCCCTCCACTTT. Translating gives CASSPPAGLSYNSPLHF. The chain joins TRBV18 to TRBJ1-6, with D hard to call. CDR1 KGHSH and CDR2 LQKENI come from the germline V gene. CDR3 length equals 17 residues. V dropped 0 bases and J dropped 0 bases, with 9 bases sitting between them. The variable domain in full, completed from reference TRBV18 and TRBJ1-6, reads NAGVMQNPRHLVRRRGQEARLRCSPMKGHSHVYWYRQLPEEGLKFMVYLQKENIIDESGMPKERFSAEFPKEGPSILRIQQVVRGDSAAYFCASSPPAGLSYNSPLHFGNGTRLTVT.

The chain uses TRBV13 and TRBJ2-1; no clear D. This CDR3 contains 15 residues. The germline CDR1 and CDR2 sequences are PRHDT and FYEKMQ (reference sequence). V was shortened by 4 bases and J by 6 bases, with 16 bases between the two germline ends. This CDR3 is CASSSLNRKSNEQFF. In DNA, the CDR3 is TGTGCCAGCAGCTCCCTGAACAGAAAGTCCAATGAGCAGTTCTTC.

V gene TRBV7-6 combines with J gene TRBJ1-1; D remains ambiguous. Trimming removed 5 bases at V and 3 bases at J, with 16 bases between. CDR1 and CDR2 (germline): SGHVS, FNYEAQ. The CDR3 is 15 amino acids. CDR3 DNA sequence: TGTGCCAGCAGCCCTCGACCCTGGGAGGACACTGAAGCTTTCTTT. Translation: CASSPRPWEDTEAFF.

V usage is TRBV5-1 and J usage is TRBJ1-4, with D perhaps TRBD1 (5 bases). Looked up from germline, CDR1 is SGHRS and CDR2 is YFSETQ. Trimming cost V 3 bases and J 0 bases, with 9 bases left between them. The CDR3 runs to 15 residues. Here the CDR3 reads CASSWGTATNEKLFF. Here the CDR3 DNA reads TGCGCCAGCAGCTGGGGGACGGCAACTAATGAAAAACTGTTTTTT.

In its sample, this clone was seen once. The gene calls are TRBV5-6 and TRBJ1-6, with TRBD1 identical over 7 bases. This CDR3 has 16 residues. Trimming at V came to 4 bases and at J to 8 bases, leaving 12 bases not matched to a gene. Germline V CDR1 and CDR2: SGHDT, YYEEEE. Here the CDR3 DNA reads TGTGCCAGCAGCCCGAACCTACAGGGGCCGTATTCACCCCTCCACTTT. Amino acids: CASSPNLQGPYSPLHF.

J is TRBJ2-3 and V is TRBV5-4; 8 positions agree with TRBD1. V gave up 1 base and J gave up 5 bases; unmatched junction bases: 9. CDR3 length equals 16 residues. Germline V gene lookup returns CDR1 SGHNT and CDR2 YYREEE (reference sequence). In DNA, the CDR3 is TGTGCCAGCAGCTTGTCGGCTACAGGGGGTGGAGATACGCAGTATTTT. Translating gives CASSLSATGGGDTQYF.

J is TRBJ2-5 and V is TRBV18; 10 nucleotides agree with TRBD2. The germline gives CDR1 KGHSH, CDR2 LQKENI. J lost 3 bases, V lost 3 bases, and 16 bases had no gene match. The CDR3 is 19 amino acids. The CDR3 protein is CASSPIFISVAGGKETQYF. The CDR3 nucleotides are TGTGCCAGCTCACCGATCTTTATATCGGTAGCGGGAGGAAAAGAGACCCAGTACTTC.

This chain connects TRBV20-1 to TRBJ2-1, with D perhaps TRBD1 or TRBD2 (5 bases each). The CDR3 totals 12 residues. CDR1 is DFQATT, CDR2 SNEGSKA, per germline (reference sequence). Deletions cut 3 bases from V and 9 bases from J, with 12 bases between. DNA of the CDR3: TGCAGTGCTAGTTCCTTGAGGGGTGAGCAGTTCTTC. The encoded protein is CSASSLRGEQFF.

V usage is TRBV9 and J usage is TRBJ1-2; 7 nucleotides align to TRBD1. This CDR3 spans 14 amino acids. The V segment lost 3 bases and the J segment 8 bases; nucleotides outside the gene matches: 10. Per germline, CDR1 SGDLS and CDR2 YYNGEE. CDR3 sequence (DNA): TGTGCCAGCAGCGCGGACAGGATCTTTTACGGCTACACCTTC. It translates to CASSADRIFYGYTF.

This chain joins TRBV7-2 and TRBJ2-1, with 8 nucleotides matching TRBD1. The germline gives CDR1 SGHTA, CDR2 FQGNSA. This CDR3 is 16 amino acids long. V was clipped by 5 bases and J by 8 bases; unmatched bases: 14. This CDR3 is CASSPSADRVLDEQFF. CDR3 bases: TGTGCCAGCAGCCCCTCCGCGGACAGGGTCTTGGATGAGCAGTTCTTC.

This clone is a singleton in its sample. This sequence joins TRBV12-3 or TRBV12-4 and TRBJ1-2; weak D call: TRBD1 (6 bases). The germline V and J ends were trimmed by 6 bases and 8 bases, with 16 bases remaining between them. The CDR3 has 13 amino acids. CDR3 coding DNA: TGTGCCAGCAGCTACAGGGCCCCTGACGGCTACACCTTC. It yields the protein CASSYRAPDGYTF.

The chain has TRBV28 and TRBJ2-2; 11 positions match TRBD2. The germline V gene has CDR1 MDHEN and CDR2 SYDVKM. The CDR3 sequence is 17 residues long. Trimming took 5 bases from V and 3 from J; bases not matched to a gene: 8. The CDR3 DNA reads as TGTGCCAGCAGTCGACTAGCGGGACCCCTCTACACCGGGGAGCTGTTTTTT. As protein: CASSRLAGPLYTGELFF.

This clone was seen only once. CDR3 coding DNA: TGTGCCAGCTCACCCCTGACAGGCCTCGACACTGAAGCTTTCTTT. This sequence encodes CASSPLTGLDTEAFF. V usage is TRBV18 and J usage is TRBJ1-1; weak D call: TRBD1 (6 bases). CDR1 and CDR2 (germline): KGHSH, LQKENI. The V gene lost 3 bases and the J gene lost 3 bases, with 14 bases spanning the gap. The CDR3 has 15 residues.

This chain uses TRBV7-2 with TRBJ2-3; 12 bases agree with TRBD1. CDR1 is SGHTA and CDR2 is FQGNSA in the germline V gene. The CDR3 spans 16 residues. V lost 3 bases to trimming and J lost 4 bases; unmatched junction nucleotides: 5. The CDR3 protein is CASSFLGQGASDTQYF. CDR3 coding DNA: TGTGCCAGCAGCTTCCTGGGACAGGGGGCGTCAGATACGCAGTATTTT.

The V gene is TRBV30, the J gene TRBJ1-4, with D unclear. V was trimmed by 4 bases and J by 0 bases, leaving 9 bases between them. Germline V gives CDR1 GTSNPN, CDR2 SVGIG (reference sequence). The length of the CDR3 is 14 residues. For the CDR3, the DNA is TGTGCCTGGAAGAAGACGGCAACTAATGAAAAACTGTTTTTT. Protein product: CAWKKTATNEKLFF.

The chain uses TRBV6-2 or TRBV6-3 and TRBJ1-2; TRBD1 matches 8 bases. The J segment lost 8 bases and the V segment lost 2 bases, leaving 7 bases of the junction unmatched. The length of the CDR3 is 14 residues. Germline loops: CDR1 MNHEY, CDR2 SVGEGT. The CDR3 nucleotides are TGTGCCAGCAGTTACGATCAGGGGGCCTTCGGCTACACCTTC. Protein sequence: CASSYDQGAFGYTF.

The chain couples TRBV3-1 (or the pseudogene TRBV3-2) to TRBJ2-5; 7 bases are shared with TRBD1. This CDR3 spans 14 amino acids. With 5 bases clipped from V and 6 bases from J, the junction kept 9 bases outside the gene matches. Germline CDR1 reads LGHDT; CDR2 reads YNNKEL (reference sequence). The CDR3 is CASSRQGVRQTQYF. In nucleotides, the CDR3 is TGTGCCAGCAGCAGACAGGGAGTTAGGCAGACCCAGTACTTC.